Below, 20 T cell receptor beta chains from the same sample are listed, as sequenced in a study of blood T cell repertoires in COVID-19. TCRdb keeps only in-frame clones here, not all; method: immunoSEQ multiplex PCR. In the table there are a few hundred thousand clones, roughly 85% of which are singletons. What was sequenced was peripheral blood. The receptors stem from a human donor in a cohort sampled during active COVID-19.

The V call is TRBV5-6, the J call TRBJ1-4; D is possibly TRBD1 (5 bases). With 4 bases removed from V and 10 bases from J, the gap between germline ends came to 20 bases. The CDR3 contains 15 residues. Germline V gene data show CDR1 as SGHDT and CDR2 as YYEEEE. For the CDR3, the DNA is TGTGCCAGCAGCCTCCCAGGTCGGGGGGGTGGAAAACTGTTTTTT. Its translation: CASSLPGRGGGKLFF. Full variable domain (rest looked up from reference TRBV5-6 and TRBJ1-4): DAGVTQSPTHLIKTRGQQVTLRCSPKSGHDTVSWYQQALGQGPQFIFQYYEEEERQRGNFPDRFSGHQFPNYSSELNVNALLLGDSALYLCASSLPGRGGGKLFFGSGTQLSVL.

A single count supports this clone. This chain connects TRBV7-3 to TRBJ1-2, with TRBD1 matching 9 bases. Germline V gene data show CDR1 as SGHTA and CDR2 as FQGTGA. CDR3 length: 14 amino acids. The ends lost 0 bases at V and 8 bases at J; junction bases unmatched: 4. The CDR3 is CASSLTGTGRGYTF. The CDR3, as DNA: TGTGCCAGCAGCTTAACCGGGACAGGGCGCGGCTACACCTTC.

The CDR3 loop reads CASSVGVSGDTGELFF. The CDR3 nucleotides read TGTGCCAGCAGCGTAGGCGTGTCGGGTGACACCGGGGAGCTGTTTTTT. The gene calls are TRBV9 and TRBJ2-2; D is unresolved. V was cut by 0 bases and J by 3 bases, with 12 bases left in between. Germline CDR1 SGDLS, CDR2 YYNGEE. The CDR3 extends over 16 amino acids.

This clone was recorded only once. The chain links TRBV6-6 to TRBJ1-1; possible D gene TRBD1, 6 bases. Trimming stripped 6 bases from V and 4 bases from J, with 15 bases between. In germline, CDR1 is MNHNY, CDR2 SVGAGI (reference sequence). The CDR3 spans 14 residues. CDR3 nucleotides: TGTGCCAGCAGAACCTACAGGGAGGGCACTGAAGCTTTCTTT. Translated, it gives CASRTYREGTEAFF.

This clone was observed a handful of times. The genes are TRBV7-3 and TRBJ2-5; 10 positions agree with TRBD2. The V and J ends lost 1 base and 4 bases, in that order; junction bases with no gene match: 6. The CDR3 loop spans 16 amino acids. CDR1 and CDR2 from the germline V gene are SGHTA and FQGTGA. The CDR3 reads CASSLIPSGGAETQYF. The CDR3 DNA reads TGTGCCAGCAGCTTAATCCCCAGCGGGGGGGCAGAGACCCAGTACTTC.

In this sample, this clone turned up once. The CDR3 loop reads CAISADREETQYF. CDR3 nucleotide sequence: TGTGCCATCAGTGCGGACAGGGAAGAGACCCAGTACTTC. V usage is TRBV10-3 and J usage is TRBJ2-5; TRBD1 aligns across 8 bases. V lost 4 bases, J lost 3 bases, and 1 base stayed unmatched. This CDR3 region has 13 residues. Germline CDR1 is ENHRY and CDR2 is SYGVKD.

CDR3 residues: CASSILSGRGEAFF. The DNA for the CDR3 is TGTGCCAGTAGTATCTTGTCGGGGAGAGGCGAGGCTTTCTTT. The chain carries TRBV19 and TRBJ1-1, with no clear D. V was trimmed by 3 bases and J by 11 bases, leaving 19 bases between them. Germline V lookup: CDR1 LNHDA, CDR2 SQIVND (reference sequence). The CDR3 extends over 14 amino acids. The whole variable domain, filled in from reference TRBV19 and TRBJ1-1, reads DGGITQSPKYLFRKEGQNVTLSCEQNLNHDAMYWYRQDPGQGLRLIYYSQIVNDFQKGDIAEGYSVSREKKESFPLTVTSAQKNPTAFYLCASSILSGRGEAFFGQGTRLTVV.

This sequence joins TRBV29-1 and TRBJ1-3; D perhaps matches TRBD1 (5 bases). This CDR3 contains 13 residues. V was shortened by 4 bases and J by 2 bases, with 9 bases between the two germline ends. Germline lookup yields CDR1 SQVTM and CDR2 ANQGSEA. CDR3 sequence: CSVGQSTGNTIYF. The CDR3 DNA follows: TGCAGCGTTGGACAGTCAACTGGAAACACCATATATTTT.

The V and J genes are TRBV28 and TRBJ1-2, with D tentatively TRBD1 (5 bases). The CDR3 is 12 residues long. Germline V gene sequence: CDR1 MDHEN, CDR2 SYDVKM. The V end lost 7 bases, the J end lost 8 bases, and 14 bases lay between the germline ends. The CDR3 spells CASTQGRGGYTF. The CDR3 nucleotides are TGTGCCAGCACCCAGGGTCGCGGAGGCTACACCTTC.

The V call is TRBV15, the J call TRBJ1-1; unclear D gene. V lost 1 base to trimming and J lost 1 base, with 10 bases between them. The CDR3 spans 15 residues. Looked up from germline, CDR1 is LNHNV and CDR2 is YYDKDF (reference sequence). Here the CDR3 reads CATSRAKHQNTEAFF. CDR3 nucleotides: TGTGCCACCAGCAGAGCGAAACATCAGAACACTGAAGCTTTCTTT.

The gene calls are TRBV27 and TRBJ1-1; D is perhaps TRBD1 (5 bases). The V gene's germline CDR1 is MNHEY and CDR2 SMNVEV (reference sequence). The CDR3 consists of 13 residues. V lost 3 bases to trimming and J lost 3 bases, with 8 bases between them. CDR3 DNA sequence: TGTGCCAGCAGTTTGAAGGGGTACACTGAAGCTTTCTTT. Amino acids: CASSLKGYTEAFF.

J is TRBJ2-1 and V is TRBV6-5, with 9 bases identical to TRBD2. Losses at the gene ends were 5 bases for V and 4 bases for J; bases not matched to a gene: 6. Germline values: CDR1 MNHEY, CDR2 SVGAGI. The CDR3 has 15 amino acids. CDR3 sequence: CASSPVAGAYNEQFF. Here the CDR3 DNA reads TGTGCCAGCAGTCCTGTAGCGGGGGCATACAATGAGCAGTTCTTC.

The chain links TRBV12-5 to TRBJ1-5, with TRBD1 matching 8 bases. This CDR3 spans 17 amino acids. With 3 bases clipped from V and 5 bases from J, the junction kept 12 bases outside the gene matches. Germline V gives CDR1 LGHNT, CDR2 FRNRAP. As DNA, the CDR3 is TGTGCTAGTGGTTTAGGGACAGGCCGTTTTGGCGATCAGCCCCAGCATTTT. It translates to CASGLGTGRFGDQPQHF.

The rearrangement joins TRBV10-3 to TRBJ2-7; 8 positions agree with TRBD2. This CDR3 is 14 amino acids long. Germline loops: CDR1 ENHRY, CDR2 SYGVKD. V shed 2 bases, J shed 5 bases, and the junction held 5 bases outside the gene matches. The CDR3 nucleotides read TGTGCCATCAGTGAGGGTAGCGGGGACGACGAGCAGTACTTC. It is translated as CAISEGSGDDEQYF.

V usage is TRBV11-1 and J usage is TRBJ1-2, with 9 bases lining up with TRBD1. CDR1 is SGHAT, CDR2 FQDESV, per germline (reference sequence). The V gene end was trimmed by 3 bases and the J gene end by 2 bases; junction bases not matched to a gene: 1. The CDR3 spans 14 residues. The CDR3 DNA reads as TGTGCCAGCAGCTTGGACAGGGGAAACTATGGCTACACCTTC. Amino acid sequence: CASSLDRGNYGYTF.

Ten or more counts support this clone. Here the CDR3 reads CASSPTTGQGFGYTF. Here the CDR3 DNA reads TGCGCCAGCAGCCCAACAACGGGACAGGGTTTTGGCTACACCTTC. This chain links TRBV4-1 with TRBJ1-2, with 9 bases that match TRBD1. The ends lost 4 bases at V and 7 bases at J; junction bases unmatched: 10. Per the germline V gene, CDR1 is MGHRA and CDR2 is YSYEKL. This CDR3 is built from 15 residues.

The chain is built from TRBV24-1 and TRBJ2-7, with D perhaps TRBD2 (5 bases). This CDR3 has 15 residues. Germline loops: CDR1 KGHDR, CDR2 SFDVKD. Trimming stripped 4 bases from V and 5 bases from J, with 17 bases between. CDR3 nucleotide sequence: TGTGCCACCAGTGACCCGCGACAAGGGCGGGACGAGCAGTACTTC. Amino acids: CATSDPRQGRDEQYF.

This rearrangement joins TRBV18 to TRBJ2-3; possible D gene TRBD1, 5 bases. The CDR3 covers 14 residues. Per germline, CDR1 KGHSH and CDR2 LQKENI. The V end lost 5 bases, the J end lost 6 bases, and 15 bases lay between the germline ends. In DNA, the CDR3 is TGTGCCAGCTCAAGGATAGGCCCAGGGGATACGCAGTATTTT. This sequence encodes CASSRIGPGDTQYF.

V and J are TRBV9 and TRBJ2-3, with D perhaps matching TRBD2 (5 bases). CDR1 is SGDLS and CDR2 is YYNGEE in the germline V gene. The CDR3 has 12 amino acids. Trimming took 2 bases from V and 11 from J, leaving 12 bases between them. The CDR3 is CASSVGLGEQYF. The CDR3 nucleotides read TGTGCCAGCAGCGTGGGCCTCGGGGAGCAGTATTTT.

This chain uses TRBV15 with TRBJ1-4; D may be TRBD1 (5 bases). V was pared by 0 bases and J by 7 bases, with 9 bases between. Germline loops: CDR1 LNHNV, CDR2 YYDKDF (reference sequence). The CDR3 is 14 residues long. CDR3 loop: CATSREPGGEKLFF. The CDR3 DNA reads TGTGCCACCAGCAGAGAGCCGGGGGGTGAAAAACTGTTTTTT.